Listed below are T cell receptor beta chains from one sample, sequenced in a study of regulatory T cells in long-lasting Graves disease. TCRdb passed the multiplex PCR reads through MiXCR, listing each CDR3 protein once. The sample records around 460,000 distinct CDR3 sequences, 22% being singletons. Source: peripheral blood mononuclear cells (PBMCs), taken when the disease was refractory, from a patient treated with antithyroid drugs. These TCRs come from a female donor with Graves disease. Each CDR3 is given with its conserved first and last residue. Fields, in order: clone size, V gene, D gene, J gene, CDR3 protein, CDR3 DNA. The D gene is left open where the match is weak. Clone size, where shown, is once, few, many, or a class for clones that have expanded.

clone_size: few
v_call: TRBV6-1
d_call: NA
j_call: TRBJ1-2
cdr3_aa: CASSESNLSGGYTF
cdr3_nt: TGTGCCAGCAGCGAGTCGAACCTGTCAGGCGGCTACACCTTC

clone_size: many
v_call: TRBV6-1
d_call: NA
j_call: TRBJ2-7
cdr3_aa: CASNRGLTEQYF
cdr3_nt: TGTGCCAGCAATCGGGGCCTGACGGAGCAGTACTTC

clone_size: few
v_call: TRBV24-1
d_call: NA
j_call: TRBJ1-4
cdr3_aa: CATSDSQGLGEKLFF
cdr3_nt: TGTGCCACCAGTGATTCTCAGGGTTTGGGCGAAAAACTGTTTTTT

clone_size: many
v_call: TRBV20-1
d_call: TRBD2
j_call: TRBJ2-1
cdr3_aa: CSAAGGSGEQFF
cdr3_nt: TGCAGTGCCGCGGGCGGGAGCGGGGAGCAGTTCTTC

clone_size: many
v_call: TRBV11-2
d_call: TRBD1
j_call: TRBJ1-2
cdr3_aa: CASSLYIGQGNGYTF
cdr3_nt: TGTGCCAGCAGCTTATATATTGGACAGGGGAATGGCTACACCTTC

clone_size: NA
v_call: TRBV9
d_call: NA
j_call: TRBJ2-7
cdr3_aa: CASSVEADSYEQYF
cdr3_nt: TGTGCCAGCAGCGTAGAGGCAGACTCCTACGAGCAGTACTTC

clone_size: NA
v_call: TRBV6-4
d_call: NA
j_call: TRBJ1-1
cdr3_aa: CASRDSSRETEAFF
cdr3_nt: TGTGCCAGCAGGGACAGTTCTAGGGAAACTGAAGCTTTCTTT

clone_size: NA
v_call: TRBV6-4
d_call: NA
j_call: TRBJ2-6
cdr3_aa: CASSDLGANVLTF
cdr3_nt: TGTGCCAGCAGTGACCTTGGGGCCAACGTCCTGACTTTC

clone_size: NA
v_call: TRBV10-3
d_call: TRBD2
j_call: TRBJ2-7
cdr3_aa: CAINPGTSGFYEQYF
cdr3_nt: TGTGCCATCAACCCTGGGACTAGCGGATTCTACGAGCAGTACTTC

clone_size: few
v_call: TRBV5-1
d_call: NA
j_call: TRBJ2-5
cdr3_aa: CASSFGIGVSETQYF
cdr3_nt: TGCGCCAGCAGCTTTGGGATAGGGGTTTCAGAGACCCAGTACTTC

clone_size: NA
v_call: TRBV30
d_call: TRBD1
j_call: TRBJ1-5
cdr3_aa: CAWSAQGYQPQHF
cdr3_nt: TGTGCCTGGAGTGCACAGGGGTATCAGCCCCAGCATTTT

clone_size: NA
v_call: TRBV20-1
d_call: TRBD1
j_call: TRBJ2-5
cdr3_aa: CSGGDRGHETQYF
cdr3_nt: TGCAGTGGGGGGGACAGGGGCCATGAGACCCAGTACTTC

clone_size: many
v_call: TRBV12-3/TRBV12-4
d_call: NA
j_call: TRBJ1-5
cdr3_aa: CASSLEGMRNQPQHF
cdr3_nt: TGTGCCAGCAGTTTAGAGGGTATGAGGAATCAGCCCCAGCATTTT

clone_size: NA
v_call: TRBV11-3
d_call: NA
j_call: TRBJ2-2
cdr3_aa: CASSQGPTNTGELVF
cdr3_nt: TGTGCCAGCAGCCAGGGACCTACGAACACCGGGGAGCTGGTTTTT

clone_size: few
v_call: TRBV7-2
d_call: TRBD2
j_call: TRBJ2-2
cdr3_aa: CASSPASGRVTGELFF
cdr3_nt: TGTGCCAGCAGCCCCGCTAGCGGGAGGGTCACCGGGGAGCTGTTTTTT

clone_size: many
v_call: TRBV5-6
d_call: NA
j_call: TRBJ1-1
cdr3_aa: CASIPNRVNTEAFF
cdr3_nt: TGTGCCAGCATCCCCAACAGGGTGAACACTGAAGCTTTCTTT

clone_size: many
v_call: TRBV10-3
d_call: NA
j_call: TRBJ2-5
cdr3_aa: CAISGGGTSQETQYF
cdr3_nt: TGTGCCATCAGTGGCGGCGGGACGAGCCAAGAGACCCAGTACTTC

clone_size: many
v_call: TRBV6-5
d_call: NA
j_call: TRBJ1-1
cdr3_aa: CASSYSLGTEAFF
cdr3_nt: TGTGCCAGCAGCTATTCGCTAGGCACTGAAGCTTTCTTT

clone_size: NA
v_call: TRBV30
d_call: NA
j_call: TRBJ2-7
cdr3_aa: CAWRKVSVVYEQYF
cdr3_nt: TGTGCCTGGAGAAAGGTATCAGTCGTCTACGAGCAGTACTTC

clone_size: many
v_call: TRBV7-9
d_call: NA
j_call: TRBJ1-2
cdr3_aa: CASSLVEGAGYGYTF
cdr3_nt: TGTGCCAGCAGCTTAGTGGAGGGAGCTGGGTATGGCTACACCTTC

clone_size: many
v_call: TRBV28
d_call: TRBD1
j_call: TRBJ2-4
cdr3_aa: CASSIYRGPGDIQYF
cdr3_nt: TGTGCCAGCAGTATCTACAGGGGGCCTGGAGACATTCAGTACTTC

clone_size: many
v_call: TRBV28
d_call: TRBD1
j_call: TRBJ1-5
cdr3_aa: CASLGTAFGQPQHF
cdr3_nt: TGTGCCAGCTTAGGGACAGCCTTTGGGCAGCCCCAGCATTTT

clone_size: few
v_call: TRBV20-1
d_call: NA
j_call: TRBJ2-2
cdr3_aa: CSAPTRKGTGELFF
cdr3_nt: TGCAGTGCCCCAACAAGGAAGGGCACCGGGGAGCTGTTTTTT

clone_size: NA
v_call: TRBV30
d_call: NA
j_call: TRBJ1-2
cdr3_aa: CAWSRGSYGYTF
cdr3_nt: TGTGCCTGGAGTAGGGGGTCCTATGGCTACACCTTC

clone_size: many
v_call: TRBV2
d_call: TRBD1
j_call: TRBJ1-5
cdr3_aa: CASSEQGVGQPQHF
cdr3_nt: TGTGCCAGCAGTGAACAGGGGGTAGGTCAGCCCCAGCATTTT

clone_size: NA
v_call: TRBV9
d_call: NA
j_call: TRBJ2-2
cdr3_aa: CASSVTTENTGELFF
cdr3_nt: TGTGCCAGCAGCGTAACGACAGAGAACACCGGGGAGCTGTTTTTT

clone_size: few
v_call: TRBV5-1
d_call: NA
j_call: TRBJ1-1
cdr3_aa: CASNGIGGDTEAFF
cdr3_nt: TGCGCCAGCAATGGGATAGGGGGAGACACTGAAGCTTTCTTT

clone_size: NA
v_call: TRBV7-9
d_call: TRBD2
j_call: TRBJ2-5
cdr3_aa: CASSSRVAGSGETQYF
cdr3_nt: TGTGCCAGCAGCTCGAGAGTAGCGGGGTCGGGAGAGACCCAGTACTTC

clone_size: NA
v_call: TRBV28
d_call: TRBD2
j_call: TRBJ2-3
cdr3_aa: CASSLGTSGSGTDTQYF
cdr3_nt: TGTGCCAGCAGTTTGGGAACTAGCGGGAGCGGCACAGATACGCAGTATTTT

clone_size: many
v_call: TRBV28
d_call: NA
j_call: TRBJ2-5
cdr3_aa: CASRVTGSQETQYF
cdr3_nt: TGTGCCAGCAGGGTCACAGGGTCCCAAGAGACCCAGTACTTC

clone_size: NA
v_call: TRBV5-1
d_call: NA
j_call: TRBJ2-5
cdr3_aa: CASGPGGAAKTQYF
cdr3_nt: TGCGCCAGCGGGCCGGGCGGAGCGGCCAAGACCCAGTACTTC

clone_size: NA
v_call: TRBV6-2/TRBV6-3
d_call: NA
j_call: TRBJ1-1
cdr3_aa: CASSYRQQAEAFF
cdr3_nt: TGTGCCAGCAGTTACAGGCAGCAGGCTGAAGCTTTCTTT

clone_size: NA
v_call: TRBV6-1
d_call: NA
j_call: TRBJ2-2
cdr3_aa: CASSEWTANTGELFF
cdr3_nt: TGTGCCAGCAGTGAATGGACAGCGAACACCGGGGAGCTGTTTTTT

clone_size: many
v_call: TRBV20-1
d_call: NA
j_call: TRBJ1-6
cdr3_aa: CSAGGQDSPLHF
cdr3_nt: TGCAGTGCCGGGGGGCAGGATTCACCCCTCCACTTT

clone_size: NA
v_call: TRBV15
d_call: NA
j_call: TRBJ1-2
cdr3_aa: CATSGRDYGYTF
cdr3_nt: TGTGCCACCAGCGGACGGGACTATGGCTACACCTTC

clone_size: many
v_call: TRBV28
d_call: NA
j_call: TRBJ1-2
cdr3_aa: CASSSRRGYTF
cdr3_nt: TGTGCCAGCAGTTCCCGCAGGGGCTACACCTTC

clone_size: many
v_call: TRBV28
d_call: TRBD1
j_call: TRBJ1-4
cdr3_aa: CASSPPTGTEKLFF
cdr3_nt: TGTGCCAGCAGCCCCCCGACAGGGACTGAAAAACTGTTTTTT

clone_size: many
v_call: TRBV6-1
d_call: NA
j_call: TRBJ1-5
cdr3_aa: CASSHPTGIGQPQHF
cdr3_nt: TGTGCCAGCAGCCACCCTACAGGGATAGGACAGCCCCAGCATTTT

clone_size: many
v_call: TRBV7-2
d_call: NA
j_call: TRBJ1-2
cdr3_aa: CASSLSRDKSNYGYTF
cdr3_nt: TGTGCCAGCAGCTTAAGCCGGGACAAATCTAACTATGGCTACACCTTC

clone_size: NA
v_call: TRBV28
d_call: NA
j_call: TRBJ2-3
cdr3_aa: CASEQGGTDTQYF
cdr3_nt: TGTGCCAGCGAGCAAGGGGGGACAGATACGCAGTATTTT

clone_size: once
v_call: TRBV3-1
d_call: NA
j_call: TRBJ2-2
cdr3_aa: CASSQAGTGGELFF
cdr3_nt: TGTGCCAGCAGCCAAGCCGGGACGGGCGGGGAGCTGTTTTTT

clone_size: few
v_call: TRBV11-2
d_call: TRBD2
j_call: TRBJ2-2
cdr3_aa: CASSRTSGSDANTGELFF
cdr3_nt: TGTGCCAGCAGCCGGACTAGCGGGAGTGACGCGAACACCGGGGAGCTGTTTTTT

clone_size: NA
v_call: TRBV20-1
d_call: NA
j_call: TRBJ1-4
cdr3_aa: CSARVAGDLSNEKLFF
cdr3_nt: TGCAGTGCTAGAGTTGCGGGCGACCTAAGTAATGAAAAACTGTTTTTT

clone_size: few
v_call: TRBV12-3/TRBV12-4
d_call: NA
j_call: TRBJ1-3
cdr3_aa: CASSRRISLEDTIYF
cdr3_nt: TGTGCCAGCAGCCGTCGGATTAGTCTGGAAGACACCATATATTTT

clone_size: NA
v_call: TRBV5-5
d_call: TRBD2
j_call: TRBJ2-5
cdr3_aa: CASSMHWGPAGGGNVAQYF
cdr3_nt: TGTGCCAGCAGCATGCACTGGGGACCAGCGGGAGGCGGTAATGTGGCCCAGTACTTC

clone_size: NA
v_call: TRBV19
d_call: TRBD2
j_call: TRBJ2-1
cdr3_aa: CASSLAGRPNEQFF
cdr3_nt: TGTGCCAGTTCACTAGCGGGGAGACCCAATGAGCAGTTCTTC

clone_size: few
v_call: TRBV7-2
d_call: NA
j_call: TRBJ1-1
cdr3_aa: CASSRTGGSNTEAFF
cdr3_nt: TGTGCCAGCAGCCGAACGGGCGGGTCGAACACTGAAGCTTTCTTT

clone_size: NA
v_call: TRBV7-2
d_call: TRBD1
j_call: TRBJ2-7
cdr3_aa: CASSLFQGVSYGQYF
cdr3_nt: TGTGCCAGCAGCTTATTTCAGGGGGTTTCCTACGGGCAGTACTTC

clone_size: once
v_call: TRBV28
d_call: NA
j_call: TRBJ2-3
cdr3_aa: CASSLTAADTQYF
cdr3_nt: TGTGCCAGCAGCCTGACAGCCGCAGATACGCAGTATTTT

clone_size: NA
v_call: TRBV20-1
d_call: NA
j_call: TRBJ2-5
cdr3_aa: CSARLSPQGGETQYF
cdr3_nt: TGCAGTGCTAGACTCTCCCCTCAGGGGGGGGAGACCCAGTACTTC

clone_size: NA
v_call: TRBV11-2
d_call: NA
j_call: TRBJ1-1
cdr3_aa: CASSFLLGTYTEAFF
cdr3_nt: TGTGCCAGCAGCTTCCTATTAGGGACTTACACTGAAGCTTTCTTT

clone_size: NA
v_call: TRBV6-9
d_call: NA
j_call: TRBJ1-3
cdr3_aa: CASSYTRGENTIYF
cdr3_nt: TGTGCCAGCAGTTACACCCGAGGCGAAAACACCATATATTTT

clone_size: NA
v_call: TRBV4-1
d_call: TRBD1
j_call: TRBJ1-2
cdr3_aa: CASSQAGTVTNYGYTF
cdr3_nt: TGCGCCAGCAGCCAGGCCGGGACAGTTACTAACTATGGCTACACCTTC

clone_size: many
v_call: TRBV11-3
d_call: TRBD2
j_call: TRBJ2-7
cdr3_aa: CASSVGLAGVSYEQYF
cdr3_nt: TGTGCCAGCAGCGTCGGACTAGCGGGGGTCTCCTACGAGCAGTACTTC

clone_size: few
v_call: TRBV27
d_call: NA
j_call: TRBJ2-2
cdr3_aa: CASTQNRNTGELFF
cdr3_nt: TGTGCCAGCACGCAGAACAGGAACACCGGGGAGCTGTTTTTT

clone_size: many
v_call: TRBV29-1
d_call: TRBD2
j_call: TRBJ2-5
cdr3_aa: CSGSGGAGEAQYF
cdr3_nt: TGCAGCGGTAGCGGGGGGGCCGGGGAGGCCCAGTACTTC

clone_size: NA
v_call: TRBV20-1
d_call: NA
j_call: TRBJ1-1
cdr3_aa: CSALVNTEAFF
cdr3_nt: TGCAGTGCCTTAGTGAACACTGAAGCTTTCTTT

clone_size: NA
v_call: TRBV4-2
d_call: NA
j_call: TRBJ2-2
cdr3_aa: CASSQETGINTGELFF
cdr3_nt: TGTGCCAGCAGCCAGGAAACAGGAATCAACACCGGGGAGCTGTTTTTT

clone_size: many
v_call: TRBV7-2
d_call: NA
j_call: TRBJ1-1
cdr3_aa: CASSLDREYTEAFF
cdr3_nt: TGTGCCAGCAGCTTAGATAGGGAGTACACTGAAGCTTTCTTT